This T cell receptor beta chain originates from a study of T cells expressing NK-cell markers. CDR3 length equals 18 residues. TCRdb reprocessed the 5' RACE reads and keeps a single row for each CDR3 protein, giving no DNA. The table for this sample gives 300,000 to 450,000 distinct CDR3 sequences. This sequence joins TRBV21-1 and TRBJ2-1; TCRdb gives TRBD1 as the D gene, but with no DNA this cannot be confirmed. TRBV21-1 is a pseudogene segment. Sequencing was performed on blood T cells: a sorted CD56 or NKG2C T cell subset, CD4+ or CD8+ T cells, or bulk PBMC T cells (not recorded which). The TCR sequence derives from a man aged 18-69 years in good health. CDR3 sequence: CASILGMRTDRSYNEQFF.